This entry lists 30 T cell receptor beta chains sequenced from one sample in a study of cytomegalovirus exposure and HLA in healthy donors listed by TCRdb under 2017. The library was built by means of the immunoSEQ multiplex PCR assay. The multiplex PCR relied on a mix of 60 forward primers for TCR Vbeta segments and 13 reverse primers for TCR Jbeta segments. Held by TCRdb, this immuneACCESS table contains in-frame sequences only and omits some clones. Under half of the omission traces to an unresolved V gene where checked; the cause of the rest is unknown. The table for this sample lists under 150,000 clones; under 70% of them were counted only once. The ten largest clones add up to about 7.7% of the sample. Sequencing was done on a sample of PBMCs. The receptors here all came from a man aged 18 to 35 in good health and CMV-seropositive.

The V and J genes are TRBV5-1 and TRBJ1-5; 12 bases line up with TRBD1. In germline, CDR1 is SGHRS, CDR2 YFSETQ. The trim removed 0 bases at V and 5 bases at J, leaving 12 bases unmatched. This CDR3 region has 19 residues. As DNA, the CDR3 is TGCGCCAGCAGCTTGGTGTCTTTATCGGGACAGGGGGCGCATCAGCCCCAGCATTTT. The encoded protein is CASSLVSLSGQGAHQPQHF.

In its sample, this clone was seen a few times. The rearrangement links TRBV6-5 to TRBJ1-4; D is possibly TRBD1 (6 bases). The CDR3 is made up of 15 amino acids. Germline V gene data show CDR1 as MNHEY and CDR2 as SVGAGI. The V and J ends lost 6 bases and 3 bases respectively, with 14 bases between them. This CDR3 is CASSRLGAANEKLFF. The CDR3 DNA follows: TGTGCCAGCAGCCGGCTGGGGGCGGCTAATGAAAAACTGTTTTTT.

The chain links TRBV5-6 to TRBJ2-7, with 7 bases fitting TRBD1. CDR1 and CDR2 from the germline V gene are SGHDT and YYEEEE. The CDR3 is 14 amino acids. V trimming: 4 bases; J trimming: 2 bases; junction bases outside the gene matches: 6. The CDR3 DNA reads as TGTGCCAGCAGCCGGTCAGGGGGAACCTACGAGCAGTACGTC. Translation: CASSRSGGTYEQYV.

This clone was seen a few times. The chain is built from TRBV6-5 and TRBJ2-1; TRBD1 is a possible D gene (5 bases). This CDR3 has 13 residues. From germline, CDR1 is MNHEY and CDR2 SVGAGI. Trimming took off 5 bases at V and 5 bases at J, with 10 bases between the two ends. The CDR3 DNA is TGTGCCAGCAGTGACAGCTTAAACAATGAGCAGTTCTTC. This gives the protein CASSDSLNNEQFF.

In this sample, this clone turned up once. This chain uses TRBV27 with TRBJ1-2; 10 nucleotides align to TRBD1. Germline assignment: CDR1 MNHEY and CDR2 SMNVEV (reference sequence). The CDR3 covers 15 residues. With V trimmed by 5 bases and J by 6 bases, 9 bases remained unmatched. CDR3 DNA sequence: TGTGCCAGCAGTGAGCCGGGACAGGGGTCGGATGGCTACACCTTC. It specifies CASSEPGQGSDGYTF.

The chain joins TRBV28 to TRBJ1-4; D unclear. The CDR3 sequence is 15 residues long. V was cut by 3 bases and J by 7 bases, with 15 bases left in between. Germline CDR1 reads MDHEN; CDR2 reads SYDVKM. The CDR3 sequence is CASSLGGPLSEKLFF. In nucleotides, the CDR3 is TGTGCCAGCAGTTTGGGTGGGCCGCTGAGTGAAAAACTGTTTTTT.

This clone was seen a handful of times. The V call is TRBV5-1, the J call TRBJ1-2; 10 bases fit TRBD1. With V trimmed by 4 bases and J by 4 bases, 10 bases remained unmatched. The CDR3 runs 16 residues. The germline CDR1 and CDR2 sequences are SGHRS and YFSETQ. The CDR3 protein is CASSPAGTGAAYGYTF. The CDR3 DNA is TGCGCCAGCAGCCCGGCCGGGACAGGGGCCGCCTATGGCTACACCTTC.

This rearrangement joins TRBV5-1 to TRBJ2-2; D is undetermined. Germline lookup yields CDR1 SGHRS and CDR2 YFSETQ. V was shortened by 0 bases and J by 0 bases, with 12 bases between the two germline ends. The CDR3 contains 17 residues. The CDR3 DNA reads as TGCGCCAGCAGCTTGGTCATTAGTTTCGCGAACACCGGGGAGCTGTTTTTT. Translating it yields CASSLVISFANTGELFF. Filled out from reference TRBV5-1 and TRBJ2-2, the complete variable domain reads KAGVTQTPRYLIKTRGQQVTLSCSPISGHRSVSWYQQTPGQGLQFLFEYFSETQRNKGNFPGRFSGRQFSNSRSEMNVSTLELGDSALYLCASSLVISFANTGELFFGEGSRLTVL.

The chain couples TRBV5-8 to TRBJ2-3; 13 positions match TRBD2. The germline V gene encodes CDR1 SGHTS and CDR2 YDEGEE. The CDR3 loop spans 16 amino acids. J gave up 3 bases and V 2 bases, and 3 bases lay outside the gene matches. The CDR3 region is CASSFRTSGGTDTQYF. DNA for the CDR3: TGTGCCAGCAGCTTCCGGACTAGCGGGGGTACAGATACGCAGTATTTT. Supplemented by reference TRBV5-8 and TRBJ2-3, the full variable domain reads EAGVTQSPTHLIKTRGQQATLRCSPISGHTSVYWYQQALGLGLQFLLWYDEGEERNRGNFPPRFSGRQFPNYSSELNVNALELEDSALYLCASSFRTSGGTDTQYFGPGTRLTVL.

This sequence joins TRBV19 and TRBJ2-1, with D tentatively TRBD1 (6 bases). Trimming left V 3 bases short and J 3 bases short, with 9 bases between. Germline CDR1 reads LNHDA; CDR2 reads SQIVND (reference sequence). This CDR3 spans 14 amino acids. DNA for the CDR3: TGTGCCAGTAGTATGGCAGGGGTCTACAATGAGCAGTTCTTC. It translates to CASSMAGVYNEQFF.

This chain uses TRBV19 with TRBJ2-3; D unresolved. This CDR3 spans 13 amino acids. From germline, CDR1 is LNHDA and CDR2 SQIVND (reference sequence). Trimming cost V 6 bases and J 5 bases, with 12 bases left between them. The CDR3 is CASRFAVEDTQYF. DNA of the CDR3: TGTGCCAGTAGATTCGCGGTGGAAGATACGCAGTATTTT.

This clone came up a few times. J is TRBJ2-1 and V is TRBV5-6, with 11 nucleotides matching TRBD2. Trimming at V came to 0 bases and at J to 5 bases, leaving 7 bases not matched to a gene. This CDR3 has 17 amino acids. Germline assignment: CDR1 SGHDT and CDR2 YYEEEE. The CDR3 region has the DNA TGTGCCAGCAGCTTGGTATTCCTAGCGGGGGGCAACAATGAGCAGTTCTTC. It yields the protein CASSLVFLAGGNNEQFF.

The rearrangement uses TRBV5-1 and TRBJ2-1; maybe TRBD2 (6 bases). CDR1 and CDR2 from the germline V gene are SGHRS and YFSETQ. Trimming took off 7 bases at V and 10 bases at J, with 18 bases between the two ends. This CDR3 has 13 amino acids. The CDR3 DNA reads as TGCGCCAGCTACACTCAAACCGGAGGGGAGCAGTTCTTC. Its translation: CASYTQTGGEQFF.

The chain has TRBV13 and TRBJ2-2; D perhaps matches TRBD2 (5 bases). The germline gives CDR1 PRHDT, CDR2 FYEKMQ (reference sequence). This CDR3 is 17 amino acids long. Trimming cost V 5 bases and J 4 bases, with 20 bases left between them. DNA of the CDR3: TGTGCCAGCAGCCGAGGACTGTCTGGAGGCGGCACCGGGGAGCTGTTTTTT. Residues: CASSRGLSGGGTGELFF.

V gene TRBV28 combines with J gene TRBJ2-1; 9 bases line up with TRBD2. This CDR3 comprises 15 residues. Germline V gene sequence: CDR1 MDHEN, CDR2 SYDVKM. With V trimmed by 2 bases and J by 7 bases, 6 bases remained unmatched. The CDR3 nucleotides read TGTGCCAGCAGTTTACAGCGCGGGGGGGCTAATGAGCAGTTCTTC. Its translation is CASSLQRGGANEQFF.

The rearrangement joins TRBV28 to TRBJ1-2; D ambiguous. The CDR3 has 13 amino acids. CDR1 and CDR2 (germline): MDHEN, SYDVKM. The ends were cut back, 10 bases at V and 6 bases at J, with 18 bases in the middle. The CDR3 coding sequence is TGTGCCACCCATTCTAGTACCGACCATGGCTACACCTTC. It is translated as CATHSSTDHGYTF.

The J gene is TRBJ2-7, the V gene TRBV4-2; 11 nucleotides match TRBD2. Germline CDR1 LGHNA, CDR2 YNFKEQ. This CDR3 contains 17 residues. V gave up 3 bases and J gave up 2 bases; unmatched junction bases: 9. The CDR3 bases are TGTGCCAGCAGCCAGGCGATGACTAGCGGGGTAACCTACGAGCAGTACTTC. Translated: CASSQAMTSGVTYEQYF.

J is TRBJ1-4 and V is TRBV2; D is possibly TRBD1 (6 bases). Trimming left V 2 bases short and J 9 bases short, with 13 bases between. This CDR3 spans 14 amino acids. Germline-derived CDR1 and CDR2 are SNHLY and FYNNEI. CDR3 nucleotide sequence: TGTGCCAGCAGTGAATTAACGGACAGTAAAAAACTGTTTTTT. Translation: CASSELTDSKKLFF.

The chain couples TRBV6-5 to TRBJ1-1; 9 bases line up with TRBD1. Germline V gives CDR1 MNHEY, CDR2 SVGAGI. V gave up 8 bases and J gave up 1 base; unmatched junction bases: 2. The length of the CDR3 is 13 residues. The DNA of the CDR3 is TGTGCCAGCGAGACAGGGGGGAACACTGAAGCTTTCTTT. This codes for CASETGGNTEAFF.

This clone has just a few counts. The chain joins TRBV5-5 to TRBJ1-4, with TRBD1 as a possible D gene (6 bases). Germline loops: CDR1 SGHKS, CDR2 YYEKEE (reference sequence). The V end lost 5 bases, the J end lost 13 bases, and 21 bases lay between the germline ends. The CDR3 covers 14 residues. CDR3 DNA sequence: TGTGCCAGCAGTTACCGACAGGATGGGTGGGGACTGTTTTTT. Amino acid sequence: CASSYRQDGWGLFF. Full variable domain (outside the CDR3, taken from reference TRBV5-5 and TRBJ1-4): DAGVTQSPTHLIKTRGQQVTLRCSPISGHKSVSWYQQVLGQGPQFIFQYYEKEERGRGNFPDRFSARQFPNYSSELNVNALLLGDSALYLCASSYRQDGWGLFFGSGTQLSVL.

A few counts support this clone. This chain uses TRBV9 with TRBJ2-1, with D maybe TRBD1 (6 bases). V was trimmed by 0 bases and J by 0 bases, leaving 13 bases between them. CDR1 and CDR2 from the germline V gene are SGDLS and YYNGEE. The CDR3 is 17 residues long. CDR3: CASSVDSDSFSYNEQFF. In nucleotides, the CDR3 is TGTGCCAGCAGCGTAGACTCGGACAGTTTCTCCTACAATGAGCAGTTCTTC.

The chain links TRBV27 to TRBJ2-7, with TRBD2 matching 7 bases. With V trimmed by 5 bases and J by 6 bases, 16 bases remained unmatched. The CDR3 extends over 16 amino acids. Germline CDR1 and CDR2: MNHEY and SMNVEV (reference sequence). CDR3 nucleotides: TGTGCCAGCAGTCCAGAGGGGTGGGGGGGATTTAGCGAGCAGTACGTC. This codes for CASSPEGWGGFSEQYV.

CDR3 sequence (DNA): TGTGCCAGCTCACCGGGAGTGGTTGAGACCCAGTACTTC. Amino acids: CASSPGVVETQYF. This chain connects TRBV18 to TRBJ2-5; tentative D call: TRBD2 (5 bases). Germline V gives CDR1 KGHSH, CDR2 LQKENI. The CDR3 is made up of 13 amino acids. V gave up 3 bases and J gave up 5 bases, with 10 bases separating them. Variable domain in full (rest from reference TRBV18 and TRBJ2-5): NAGVMQNPRHLVRRRGQEARLRCSPMKGHSHVYWYRQLPEEGLKFMVYLQKENIIDESGMPKERFSAEFPKEGPSILRIQQVVRGDSAAYFCASSPGVVETQYFGPGTRLLVL.

This chain uses TRBV18 with TRBJ2-3; possible D gene TRBD2, 6 bases. The V gene lost 4 bases and the J gene lost 3 bases, with 8 bases spanning the gap. Germline V lookup: CDR1 KGHSH, CDR2 LQKENI. This CDR3 is built from 13 residues. The CDR3 DNA follows: TGTGCCAGCTCACATGGGAGGACAGATACGCAGTATTTT. The encoded protein is CASSHGRTDTQYF.

The chain carries TRBV29-1 and TRBJ2-1; 10 bases map to TRBD1. The J segment lost 8 bases and the V segment lost 6 bases, leaving 10 bases of the junction unmatched. This CDR3 comprises 14 residues. Germline V gene lookup returns CDR1 SQVTM and CDR2 ANQGSEA. CDR3 in amino acids: CSVLPGQGRDEQFF. The CDR3 DNA sequence: TGCAGCGTCCTTCCGGGACAGGGGAGGGATGAGCAGTTCTTC.

This chain connects TRBV5-1 to TRBJ1-3, with D unclear. The germline V gene has CDR1 SGHRS and CDR2 YFSETQ. The CDR3 length is 16 residues. V dropped 7 bases and J dropped 4 bases, with 21 bases sitting between them. The CDR3, as DNA: TGCGCCAGCGGATTGGAGGCGGGCGCGGGAGGAAACACCATATATTTT. Protein product: CASGLEAGAGGNTIYF. The full variable domain, its missing parts supplied by reference TRBV5-1 and TRBJ1-3, is KAGVTQTPRYLIKTRGQQVTLSCSPISGHRSVSWYQQTPGQGLQFLFEYFSETQRNKGNFPGRFSGRQFSNSRSEMNVSTLELGDSALYLCASGLEAGAGGNTIYFGEGSWLTVV.

This chain connects TRBV7-6 to TRBJ1-1; a possible D gene is TRBD1 (5 bases). The CDR3 contains 13 residues. V was clipped by 2 bases and J by 4 bases, with 8 bases between them. CDR1 is SGHVS, CDR2 FNYEAQ, per germline. In nucleotides, the CDR3 is TGTGCCAGCAGCTTACAGGGCGGCACTGAAGCTTTCTTT. Its translation: CASSLQGGTEAFF.

In regard to this clone: One end of the junction is discordant with germline, which a read error may explain. The V call is TRBV7-9, the J call TRBJ1-1, with 7 bases lining up with TRBD1. CDR3 length equals 19 residues. Per germline, CDR1 SEHNR and CDR2 FQNEAQ (reference sequence). The CDR3 reads CSSSLSGGWDSFMNTEAFF. CDR3 nucleotide sequence: TGTTCCAGCAGCTTATCCGGTGGGTGGGACAGCTTCATGAACACTGAAGCTTTCTTT.

The chain combines TRBV2 with TRBJ1-5; 12 bases map to TRBD1. V lost 7 bases, J lost 4 bases, and 11 bases stayed unmatched. In germline, CDR1 is SNHLY, CDR2 FYNNEI. The CDR3 covers 17 residues. The chain's CDR3 is CASTEWGQGARNQPQHF. The CDR3 bases are TGTGCCAGCACCGAGTGGGGACAGGGGGCTAGGAATCAGCCCCAGCATTTT.

The chain carries TRBV7-9 and TRBJ2-7; D possibly corresponds to TRBD2 (6 bases). In germline, CDR1 is SEHNR, CDR2 FQNEAQ (reference sequence). Deletions cut 5 bases from V and 3 bases from J, with 17 bases between. The CDR3 is made up of 15 amino acids. CDR3 DNA sequence: TGTGCCAGCAGCCAGGCCGGGAGTTGGGACTACGAGCAGTACTTC. Translated, it gives CASSQAGSWDYEQYF.